Sequencing of this T cell receptor (beta chain) was carried out in a study of shared clonotypes between healthy human individuals. Study-level information: CD4 naive and memory got three plates each, CD8 naive two, CD8 memory one. Study results and limitations: It was anticipated that sequencing depth would influence how many clonotypes donors shared. The study generally estimated greater richness for naive than memory subsets.

This clone occurred once. What it binds is unknown. Germline lookup yields CDR1 KGHSY and CDR2 FQNENV. The V and J ends lost 6 bases and 6 bases, in that order; junction bases with no gene match: 10. This CDR3 has 14 amino acids. Per sorted-subset replicate PCR, input was 200 to 250 ng DNA, representing 30,000 to 35,000 T cell genomes. Some clones are missing from TCRdb's copy, which holds only in-frame ones; the method was immunoSEQ multiplex PCR. The sample holds some 2.1 million clones, roughly 94% seen once. The source is a man between 18 and 29 years old in good health. V is TRBV16 and J is TRBJ1-2; TRBD1 aligns across 7 bases. Sequenced input: naive CD4+ T cells sorted from blood. The subset: CD45RA+ positively selected. The CDR3 DNA sequence: TGTGCCAGCAGTTGGGACAGCCGTTCCAATGGCTACACCTTC. The encoded protein is CASSWDSRSNGYTF.